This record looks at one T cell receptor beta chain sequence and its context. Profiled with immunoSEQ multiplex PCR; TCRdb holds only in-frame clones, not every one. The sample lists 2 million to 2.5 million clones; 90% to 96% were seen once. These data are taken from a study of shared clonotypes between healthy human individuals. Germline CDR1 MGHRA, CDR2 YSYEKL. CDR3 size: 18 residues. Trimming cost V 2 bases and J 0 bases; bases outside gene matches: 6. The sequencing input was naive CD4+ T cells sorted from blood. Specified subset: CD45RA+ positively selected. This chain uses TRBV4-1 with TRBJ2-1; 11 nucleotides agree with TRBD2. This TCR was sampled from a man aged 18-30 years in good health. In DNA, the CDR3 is TGCGCCAGCAGCCAAACTAGCGGGGGTATAAGCTCCTACAATGAGCAGTTCTTC. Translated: CASSQTSGGISSYNEQFF.